The sequence of this T cell receptor (beta chain) was determined in a study of blood T cell repertoires in COVID-19. The junction had 7 bases not matched to a gene; V was cut back by 5 bases and J by 6 bases. This CDR3 is 14 amino acids long. The germline gives CDR1 SGHRS, CDR2 YFSETQ. The repertoire was sequenced with immunoSEQ multiplex PCR; TCRdb's copy has only in-frame clones and lacks some. The sample has 110,000 or so clones, approximately 81% seen once. The J gene is TRBJ2-2, the V gene TRBV5-1, with TRBD2 identical over 7 bases. The receptor's source is a man in his sixties with acute or convalescent COVID-19. Material for sequencing was peripheral blood. CDR3 coding DNA: TGCGCCAGCAGACCGACTAGCAGGTCCGGGGAGCTGTTTTTT. Amino acid sequence: CASRPTSRSGELFF.